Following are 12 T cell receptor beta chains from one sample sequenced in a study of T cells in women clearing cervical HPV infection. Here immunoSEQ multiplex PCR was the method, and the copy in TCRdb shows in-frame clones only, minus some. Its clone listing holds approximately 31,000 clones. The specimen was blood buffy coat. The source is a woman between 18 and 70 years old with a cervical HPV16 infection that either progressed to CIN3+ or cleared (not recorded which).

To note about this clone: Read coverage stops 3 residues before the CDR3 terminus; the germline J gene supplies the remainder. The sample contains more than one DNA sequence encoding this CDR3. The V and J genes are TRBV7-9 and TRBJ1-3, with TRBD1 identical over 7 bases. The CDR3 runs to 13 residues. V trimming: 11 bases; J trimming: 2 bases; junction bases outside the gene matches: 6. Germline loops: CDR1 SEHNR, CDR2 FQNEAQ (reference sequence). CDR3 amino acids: CARQGVPGNTIYF. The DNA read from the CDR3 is TGTGCCCGACAGGGAGTCCCTGGAAACACC.

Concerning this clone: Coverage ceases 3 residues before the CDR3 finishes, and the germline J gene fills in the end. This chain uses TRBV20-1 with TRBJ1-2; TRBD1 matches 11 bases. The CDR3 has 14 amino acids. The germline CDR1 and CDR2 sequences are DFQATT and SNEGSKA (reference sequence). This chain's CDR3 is CSATNGQGARGYTF. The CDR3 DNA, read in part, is TGCAGTGCAACGAACGGACAGGGGGCGCGGGGC.

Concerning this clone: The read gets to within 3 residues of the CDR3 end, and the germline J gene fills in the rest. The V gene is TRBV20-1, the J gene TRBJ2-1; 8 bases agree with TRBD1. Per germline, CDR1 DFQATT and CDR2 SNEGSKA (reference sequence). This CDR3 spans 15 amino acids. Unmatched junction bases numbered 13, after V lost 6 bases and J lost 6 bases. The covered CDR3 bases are TGCAGTGCAGGAGATCCGTCAGGGGGCTCCAATGAG. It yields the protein CSAGDPSGGSNE. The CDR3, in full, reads CSAGDPSGGSNEQFF.

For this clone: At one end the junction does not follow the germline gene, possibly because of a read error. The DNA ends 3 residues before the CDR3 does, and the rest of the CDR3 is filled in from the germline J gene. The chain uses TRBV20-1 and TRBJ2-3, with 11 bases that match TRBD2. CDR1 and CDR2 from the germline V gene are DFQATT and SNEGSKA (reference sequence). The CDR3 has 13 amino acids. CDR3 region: CSAIAGGAETQYF. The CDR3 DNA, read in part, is TGCAGTGCTATAGCGGGAGGGGCAGAGACG.

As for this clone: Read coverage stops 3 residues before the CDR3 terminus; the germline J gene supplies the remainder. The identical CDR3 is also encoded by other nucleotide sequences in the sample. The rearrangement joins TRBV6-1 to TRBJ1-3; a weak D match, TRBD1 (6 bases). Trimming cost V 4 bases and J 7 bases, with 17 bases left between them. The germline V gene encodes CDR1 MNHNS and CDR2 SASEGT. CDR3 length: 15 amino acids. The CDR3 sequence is CASSVRTEAANTIYF. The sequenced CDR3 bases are TGTGCCAGCAGTGTCCGGACAGAGGCAGCTAACACC.

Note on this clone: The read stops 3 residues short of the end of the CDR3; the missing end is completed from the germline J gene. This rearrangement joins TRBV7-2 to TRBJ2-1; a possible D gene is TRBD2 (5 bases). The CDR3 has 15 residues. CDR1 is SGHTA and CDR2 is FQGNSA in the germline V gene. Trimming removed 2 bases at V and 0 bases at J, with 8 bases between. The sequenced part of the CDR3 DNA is TGTGCCAGCAGCTTATCTAGCTCCTCCTACAATGAG. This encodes CASSLSSSSYNE. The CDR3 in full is CASSLSSSSYNEQFF.

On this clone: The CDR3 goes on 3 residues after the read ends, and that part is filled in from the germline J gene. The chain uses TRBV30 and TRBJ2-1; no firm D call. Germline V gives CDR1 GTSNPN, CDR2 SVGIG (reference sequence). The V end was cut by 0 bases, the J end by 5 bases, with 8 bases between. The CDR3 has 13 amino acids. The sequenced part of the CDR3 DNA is TGTGCCTGGAGTGTGAGCACTAACAATGAG. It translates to CAWSVSTNNE. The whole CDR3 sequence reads CAWSVSTNNEQFF.

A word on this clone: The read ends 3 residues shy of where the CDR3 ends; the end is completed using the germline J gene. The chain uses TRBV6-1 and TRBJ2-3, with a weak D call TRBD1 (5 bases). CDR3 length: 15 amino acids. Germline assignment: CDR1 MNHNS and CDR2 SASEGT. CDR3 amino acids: CASSEMEGVGETQYF. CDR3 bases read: TGTGCCAGCAGTGAAATGGAAGGGGTCGGAGAGACG.

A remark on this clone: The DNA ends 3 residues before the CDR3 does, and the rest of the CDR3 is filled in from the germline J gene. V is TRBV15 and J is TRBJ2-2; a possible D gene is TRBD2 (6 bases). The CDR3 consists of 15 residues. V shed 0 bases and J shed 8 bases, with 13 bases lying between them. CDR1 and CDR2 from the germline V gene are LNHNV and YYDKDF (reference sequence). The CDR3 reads CATSRDRTSSGELFF. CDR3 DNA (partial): TGTGCCACCAGCAGAGATCGAACTAGCTCTGGGGAG.

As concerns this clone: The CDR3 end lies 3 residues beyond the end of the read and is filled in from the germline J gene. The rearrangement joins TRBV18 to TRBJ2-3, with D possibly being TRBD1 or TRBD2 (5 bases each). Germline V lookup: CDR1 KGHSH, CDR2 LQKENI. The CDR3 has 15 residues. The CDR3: CASSLEGNSNQPQYF. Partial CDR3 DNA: TGTGCCAGCTCACTTGAGGGGAATAGCAATCAGCCG. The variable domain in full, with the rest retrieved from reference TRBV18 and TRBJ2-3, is NAGVMQNPRHLVRRRGQEARLRCSPMKGHSHVYWYRQLPEEGLKFMVYLQKENIIDESGMPKERFSAEFPKEGPSILRIQQVVRGDSAAYFCASSLEGNSNQPQYFGPGTRLTVL.

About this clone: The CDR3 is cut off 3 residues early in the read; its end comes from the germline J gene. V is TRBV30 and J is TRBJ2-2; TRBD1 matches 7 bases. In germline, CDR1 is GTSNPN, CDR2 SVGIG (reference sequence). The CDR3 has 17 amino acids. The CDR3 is CAWSVTTGSFTNSPLFF. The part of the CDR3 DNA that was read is TGTGCCTGGAGTGTAACGACAGGGAGTTTTACGAATTCACCG.

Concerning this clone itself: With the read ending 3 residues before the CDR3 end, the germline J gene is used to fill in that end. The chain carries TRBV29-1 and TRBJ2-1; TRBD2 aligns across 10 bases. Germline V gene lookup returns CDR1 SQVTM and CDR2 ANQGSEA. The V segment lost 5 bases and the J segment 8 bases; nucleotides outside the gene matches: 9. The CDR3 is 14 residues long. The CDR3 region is CSVPPGLAIDEQFF. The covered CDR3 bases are TGCAGCGTTCCTCCGGGACTAGCGATAGATGAG.